Here is one TCR beta chain with its context. The antigen remains unidentified. CDR3 length equals 16 residues. The germline V gene encodes CDR1 SGHRS and CDR2 YFSETQ. Trimming left V 0 bases short and J 5 bases short, with 17 bases between. Some 41,000 productive templates were obtained per sample on average. Here immunoSEQ multiplex PCR was the method, and the copy in TCRdb shows in-frame clones only, minus some. The data contain under 15,000 clones, 70% to 80% of them singletons. This specimen comes from a study of STAT3 mutations in large granular lymphocyte leukemia. Study-wide results and limits: At least one immunodominant TCR beta clonotype appeared in every T-cell large granular lymphocyte leukemia patient.

This sequence originates from a man aged 60-69 years with T-cell large granular lymphocyte leukemia. Some clones in this sample may be carry-over from other donors' samples. The sample consisted of peripheral blood mononuclear cells. The rearrangement uses TRBV5-1 and TRBJ2-5; possible D gene TRBD1, 5 bases. CDR3: CASSLGQGAPAETQYF. Written as DNA, the CDR3 is TGCGCCAGCAGCTTGGGGCAGGGCGCGCCTGCGGAGACCCAGTACTTC.